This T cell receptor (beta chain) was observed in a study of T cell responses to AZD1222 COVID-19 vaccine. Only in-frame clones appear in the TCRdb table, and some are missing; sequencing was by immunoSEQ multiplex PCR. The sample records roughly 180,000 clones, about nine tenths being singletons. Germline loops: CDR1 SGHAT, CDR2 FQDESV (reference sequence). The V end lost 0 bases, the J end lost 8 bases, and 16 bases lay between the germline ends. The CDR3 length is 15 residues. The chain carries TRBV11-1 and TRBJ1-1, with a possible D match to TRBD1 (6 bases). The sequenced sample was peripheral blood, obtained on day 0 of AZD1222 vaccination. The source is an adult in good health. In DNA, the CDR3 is TGTGCCAGCAGCTTAGCCCGCACAGGGAGCCAAGAAGCTTTCTTT. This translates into CASSLARTGSQEAFF.